The following is a T cell receptor beta chain sequence with its context. The data were taken from a study of shared clonotypes between healthy human individuals. Positively selected for CCR7, the CD45RO-negative cells used as naive CD8 cells excluded terminally differentiated effector memory CD45RA+ cells. Between the trimmed V and J ends, which lost 5 bases and 11 bases, there was a span of 9 bases. The CDR3 length is 11 residues. The germline V gene encodes CDR1 MNHEY and CDR2 SMNVEV (reference sequence). The data were produced by immunoSEQ multiplex PCR, yet TCRdb's version contains in-frame clones alone and is incomplete. Of around 600,000 clones in the sample, 90% to 95% were seen once.

The rearrangement uses TRBV27 and TRBJ2-2; D is possibly TRBD1 (6 bases). The sequencing sample was made of naive CD8+ T cells sorted from blood. This sequence originates from a woman in her twenties or thirties in good health. This chain's CDR3 is CASSRGGELFF. The CDR3 DNA is TGTGCCAGCAGTAGAGGGGGTGAGCTGTTTTTT.